This TCR beta chain was identified in a study of control samples from healthy donors and cancer patients. This clone was seen only once. The trim removed 6 bases at V and 7 bases at J, leaving 21 bases unmatched. The CDR3 is 18 residues long. CDR1 is MRHNA, CDR2 SNTAGT, per germline. The method was immunoSEQ multiplex PCR; TCRdb's version includes in-frame clones alone and lacks a portion of them. The top ten clones hold around 17% of a sample with approximately 110,000 clones, around 88% of them seen once. The genes are TRBV6-4 and TRBJ1-2; 9 bases are a match to TRBD1. The source is a woman aged 45-60 years in good health. Sequencing was carried out using blood. DNA of the CDR3: TGTGCCAGCAGCGAAACACTAAACAGGGGGCATAATATTTGTGGCTACACCTTC. Translated, it gives CASSETLNRGHNICGYTF.